Listed below are T cell receptor beta chains from one sample, sequenced in a study of T cells in Graves' hyperthyroidism and ophthalmopathy. From the multiplex PCR reads, TCRdb called clonotypes with MiXCR, one entry per CDR3 protein. The sample holds roughly 380,000 distinct CDR3 sequences; 11% to 15% are singletons and the top ten take 8% to 13%. Specimen: blood. These receptors were taken from a woman in her fifties or sixties with Graves' hyperthyroidism. CDR3s include the opening cysteine and the closing phenylalanine or tryptophan. Fields, in order: D gene, J gene, clone size, V gene, CDR3 protein, CDR3 DNA. D genes are given only for firm matches. Expanded clones get a size class; other rows say once, few or many, or leave the size out.

D: -; J: TRBJ2-1; size: many; V: TRBV7-9; CDR3: CARGPGLLNEQFF; DNA: TGTGCCAGGGGGCCGGGACTTCTCAATGAGCAGTTCTTC
D: TRBD1; J: TRBJ2-1; size: many; V: TRBV3-1; CDR3: CASSHLRDRFYNEQFF; DNA: TGTGCCAGCAGCCACCTCCGGGACAGATTCTACAATGAGCAGTTCTTC
D: TRBD1; J: TRBJ1-4; size: -; V: TRBV19; CDR3: CASSDRGREKLFF; DNA: TGTGCCAGTAGTGACAGGGGAAGGGAAAAACTGTTTTTT
D: -; J: TRBJ2-1; size: many; V: TRBV11-2; CDR3: CASSLPRGGAILNEQFF; DNA: TGTGCCAGCAGCTTACCGAGAGGCGGGGCCATTCTGAATGAGCAGTTCTTC
D: -; J: TRBJ2-3; size: many; V: TRBV2; CDR3: CASSEWVGEPRTDTQYF; DNA: TGTGCCAGCAGTGAATGGGTGGGGGAGCCTCGCACAGATACGCAGTATTTT
D: TRBD2; J: TRBJ2-3; size: many; V: TRBV12-3/TRBV12-4; CDR3: CASSSPWLLAGVGRVTDTQYF; DNA: TGTGCCAGCAGTTCCCCGTGGTTACTAGCGGGAGTTGGAAGGGTCACAGATACGCAGTATTTT
D: TRBD1; J: TRBJ1-5; size: -; V: TRBV24-1; CDR3: CATSDTGTGDRYSNQPQHF; DNA: TGTGCCACCAGTGATACCGGGACAGGGGACCGATATAGCAATCAGCCCCAGCATTTT
D: TRBD1; J: TRBJ1-2; size: many; V: TRBV27; CDR3: CASSAIRTGTYGYTF; DNA: TGTGCCAGCAGTGCCATTCGGACAGGGACCTATGGCTACACCTTC
D: TRBD2; J: TRBJ2-7; size: many; V: TRBV6-1; CDR3: CASSKGLAGVEQYF; DNA: TGTGCCAGCAGTAAGGGACTAGCGGGAGTCGAGCAGTACTTC
D: TRBD2; J: TRBJ2-7; size: many; V: TRBV30; CDR3: CAWSAGTSGSDEQYF; DNA: TGTGCCTGGAGTGCAGGGACTAGCGGGAGCGACGAGCAGTACTTC
D: TRBD2; J: TRBJ2-3; size: many; V: TRBV27; CDR3: CASSNRDGGADTQYF; DNA: TGTGCCAGCAGCAACCGGGACGGGGGGGCAGATACGCAGTATTTT
D: -; J: TRBJ1-4; size: -; V: TRBV12-3/TRBV12-4; CDR3: CASMDRNNEKLFF; DNA: TGTGCCAGCATGGACCGGAATAATGAAAAACTGTTTTTT
D: TRBD2; J: TRBJ2-1; size: many; V: TRBV12-3/TRBV12-4; CDR3: CASSLRAGALSYNEQFF; DNA: TGTGCCAGCAGTTTAAGAGCGGGAGCCCTCTCCTACAATGAGCAGTTCTTC
D: -; J: TRBJ1-2; size: few; V: TRBV12-3/TRBV12-4; CDR3: CASSFNSLSGYGYTF; DNA: TGTGCCAGCAGTTTTAACTCACTCTCGGGCTATGGCTACACCTTC
D: TRBD1; J: TRBJ2-7; size: few; V: TRBV6-5; CDR3: CASSYSGQGPEQYF; DNA: TGTGCCAGCAGTTACTCCGGACAGGGTCCCGAGCAGTACTTC
D: -; J: TRBJ1-1; size: many; V: TRBV20-1; CDR3: CSASGRGTEAFF; DNA: TGCAGTGCTAGTGGGCGTGGAACTGAAGCTTTCTTT
D: -; J: TRBJ2-7; size: many; V: TRBV11-2; CDR3: CASSLDRNLGEQYF; DNA: TGTGCCAGCAGCTTAGACAGAAATTTGGGCGAGCAGTACTTC
D: -; J: TRBJ2-7; size: few; V: TRBV19; CDR3: CASSTGGGPYEQYF; DNA: TGTGCCAGTAGTACAGGGGGAGGCCCCTACGAGCAGTACTTC
D: -; J: TRBJ1-1; size: many; V: TRBV10-3; CDR3: CAISESGAGAFF; DNA: TGTGCCATCAGTGAGTCGGGGGCAGGAGCTTTCTTT
D: TRBD2; J: TRBJ2-2; size: many; V: TRBV6-1; CDR3: CASSEEVAGGYTGELFF; DNA: TGTGCCAGCAGTGAAGAGGTCGCGGGAGGGTACACCGGGGAGCTGTTTTTT
D: TRBD1; J: TRBJ1-2; size: many; V: TRBV28; CDR3: CASSETDRVTYTF; DNA: TGTGCCAGCAGTGAAACGGACAGGGTGACCTACACCTTC
D: -; J: TRBJ2-1; size: many; V: TRBV2; CDR3: CASSVGWGVYNEQFF; DNA: TGTGCCAGCAGTGTAGGATGGGGGGTCTACAATGAGCAGTTCTTC
D: -; J: TRBJ2-5; size: -; V: TRBV10-3; CDR3: CAISEGSQETQYF; DNA: TGTGCCATCAGTGAAGGCAGCCAAGAGACCCAGTACTTC
D: -; J: TRBJ2-1; size: -; V: TRBV30; CDR3: CAWSATYNEQFF; DNA: TGTGCCTGGAGTGCTACTTACAATGAGCAGTTCTTC
D: TRBD1; J: TRBJ1-1; size: many; V: TRBV12-3/TRBV12-4; CDR3: CASREIGQGAFF; DNA: TGTGCCAGCAGGGAAATCGGACAGGGGGCTTTCTTT
D: -; J: TRBJ2-7; size: many; V: TRBV7-3; CDR3: CASSLARADEQYF; DNA: TGTGCCAGCAGCTTGGCCAGGGCGGACGAGCAGTACTTC
D: -; J: TRBJ1-2; size: many; V: TRBV7-8; CDR3: CASSLALGGIWYGYTF; DNA: TGTGCCAGCAGCTTAGCTCTAGGGGGAATCTGGTATGGCTACACCTTC
D: -; J: TRBJ1-1; size: -; V: TRBV29-1; CDR3: CSVVSYMNTEAFF; DNA: TGCAGCGTTGTCTCTTACATGAACACTGAAGCTTTCTTT
D: -; J: TRBJ2-7; size: few; V: TRBV20-1; CDR3: CSATPGSGPYEQYF; DNA: TGCAGTGCTACCCCTGGTAGCGGACCCTACGAGCAGTACTTC
D: -; J: TRBJ2-5; size: -; V: TRBV11-2; CDR3: CASSLEGGNGETQYF; DNA: TGTGCCAGCAGCTTAGAGGGCGGGAACGGAGAGACCCAGTACTTC
D: -; J: TRBJ1-2; size: many; V: TRBV3-1; CDR3: CASSPLRGAPGGYTF; DNA: TGTGCCAGCAGTCCTCTTCGGGGGGCTCCTGGCGGCTACACCTTC
D: TRBD1; J: TRBJ1-3; size: many; V: TRBV12-3/TRBV12-4; CDR3: CASSLRITGGRRSAGNTIYF; DNA: TGTGCCAGCAGTTTAAGGATTACAGGGGGCCGACGGTCAGCGGGAAACACCATATATTTT
D: TRBD2; J: TRBJ2-5; size: few; V: TRBV11-3; CDR3: CASSPTSGRVAETQYF; DNA: TGTGCCAGCAGCCCGACTAGCGGGAGGGTGGCAGAGACCCAGTACTTC
D: -; J: TRBJ2-4; size: few; V: TRBV5-1; CDR3: CASSEGVGKNIQYF; DNA: TGCGCCAGCAGCGAGGGGGTGGGCAAAAACATTCAGTACTTC
D: -; J: TRBJ2-7; size: -; V: TRBV7-8; CDR3: CASSPEGVSSYEQYF; DNA: TGTGCCAGCAGCCCCGAGGGGGTTAGCTCCTACGAGCAGTACTTC
D: -; J: TRBJ2-3; size: many; V: TRBV7-9; CDR3: CASSLGGHFTDTQYF; DNA: TGTGCCAGCAGCTTAGGTGGTCACTTCACAGATACGCAGTATTTT
D: -; J: TRBJ2-4; size: -; V: TRBV20-1; CDR3: CGARDPRANIQYF; DNA: TGCGGTGCTAGAGACCCCCGCGCAAACATTCAGTACTTC
D: -; J: TRBJ2-5; size: many; V: TRBV6-1; CDR3: CASSDLIGRGQETQYF; DNA: TGTGCCAGCAGTGACTTAATTGGGCGGGGCCAAGAGACCCAGTACTTC
D: TRBD2; J: TRBJ2-3; size: many; V: TRBV11-2; CDR3: CASSRFLGTSGRDSADTQYF; DNA: TGTGCCAGCAGCCGATTCCTAGGGACTAGCGGGAGGGATAGCGCAGATACGCAGTATTTT
D: -; J: TRBJ2-1; size: few; V: TRBV24-1; CDR3: CATSGQGPRSSYNEQFF; DNA: TGTGCCACCAGTGGCCAGGGACCCCGGAGCTCCTACAATGAGCAGTTCTTC
D: -; J: TRBJ2-2; size: few; V: TRBV20-1; CDR3: CSARDAGGRDTGELFF; DNA: TGCAGTGCTAGAGATGCCGGGGGGCGGGACACCGGGGAGCTGTTTTTT
D: -; J: TRBJ1-5; size: few; V: TRBV12-3/TRBV12-4; CDR3: CASSSRWQLKAYSNQPQHF; DNA: TGTGCCAGCAGCAGTCGTTGGCAGCTAAAAGCTTATAGCAATCAGCCCCAGCATTTT
D: -; J: TRBJ2-5; size: many; V: TRBV19; CDR3: CASSPGLWGETQYF; DNA: TGTGCCAGTAGTCCGGGACTTTGGGGAGAGACCCAGTACTTC
D: TRBD1; J: TRBJ2-2; size: -; V: TRBV6-1; CDR3: CASRRDRGKTGELFF; DNA: TGTGCCAGCAGGCGAGACAGGGGAAAAACCGGGGAGCTGTTTTTT
D: TRBD1; J: TRBJ1-5; size: -; V: TRBV6-5; CDR3: CASSYGTGASNQPQHF; DNA: TGTGCCAGCAGTTACGGGACAGGAGCGAGCAATCAGCCCCAGCATTTT
D: TRBD2; J: TRBJ2-2; size: many; V: TRBV5-1; CDR3: CASSLEASGIGGELFF; DNA: TGCGCCAGCAGCTTGGAGGCTAGCGGGATTGGCGGGGAGCTGTTTTTT
D: -; J: TRBJ2-5; size: many; V: TRBV27; CDR3: CASSQRPYIGETQYF; DNA: TGTGCCAGCAGTCAGCGTCCTTACATTGGCGAGACCCAGTACTTC
D: -; J: TRBJ2-3; size: few; V: TRBV20-1; CDR3: CSARDVGSGGSTDTQYF; DNA: TGCAGTGCTAGAGATGTAGGGTCCGGGGGTAGCACAGATACGCAGTATTTT
D: TRBD2; J: TRBJ2-1; size: -; V: TRBV24-1; CDR3: CATSDTSGRVGNEQFF; DNA: TGTGCCACCAGTGATACCAGCGGGAGGGTTGGCAATGAGCAGTTCTTC